This entry lists 25 T cell receptor beta chains sequenced from one sample in a study of T cell responses to AZD1222 COVID-19 vaccine. Libraries were prepared by immunoSEQ multiplex PCR; TCRdb keeps only in-frame clonotypes and omits some of them. The sample shows roughly 120,000 clones, roughly 88% of them seen only once. This sample comprised peripheral blood, obtained on day 0 of AZD1222 vaccination. The receptors were sampled from an adult in good health.

The chain employs TRBV10-3 and TRBJ1-4, with 7 bases lining up with TRBD1. The CDR3 is 14 amino acids. From germline, CDR1 is ENHRY and CDR2 SYGVKD. Trimming took 6 bases from V and 8 from J; bases not matched to a gene: 9. For the CDR3, the DNA is TGTGCCATCAGCGCACAGGGGTTGGAAGAAAAACTGTTTTTT. Translated: CAISAQGLEEKLFF.

The genes are TRBV6-4 and TRBJ1-2; maybe TRBD1 (5 bases). The germline V gene encodes CDR1 MRHNA and CDR2 SNTAGT. This CDR3 spans 13 amino acids. Between the trimmed V and J ends, which lost 5 bases and 4 bases, there was a span of 11 bases. The CDR3 is CASSPWGSYGYTF. As DNA, the CDR3 is TGTGCCAGCAGTCCCTGGGGGAGCTATGGCTACACCTTC.

This chain connects TRBV6-1 to TRBJ2-3, with D unresolved. V was clipped by 2 bases and J by 4 bases, with 10 bases between them. CDR3 size: 14 residues. CDR1 MNHNS and CDR2 SASEGT come from the germline V gene. The DNA for the CDR3 is TGTGCCAGCAGTGAATCCCAATTCCCAGATACGCAGTATTTT. It is translated as CASSESQFPDTQYF.

The chain couples TRBV5-1 to TRBJ1-1; 8 bases are a match to TRBD1. Germline V gene lookup returns CDR1 SGHRS and CDR2 YFSETQ. CDR3 length equals 14 residues. J lost 5 bases, V lost 2 bases, and 5 bases had no gene match. The CDR3 loop reads CASSFGQGRTEAFF. In DNA, the CDR3 is TGCGCCAGCAGCTTCGGACAGGGTCGAACTGAAGCTTTCTTT.

V is TRBV12-3 or TRBV12-4 and J is TRBJ1-1; 7 bases match TRBD1. The V segment lost 6 bases and the J segment 11 bases; nucleotides outside the gene matches: 9. This CDR3 is 12 amino acids long. CDR3 in amino acids: CASSRTRGLAFF. Here the CDR3 DNA reads TGTGCCAGCAGCCGGACGAGGGGGCTGGCTTTCTTT.

V is TRBV11-1 and J is TRBJ1-4; D is perhaps TRBD1 (6 bases). Per germline, CDR1 SGHAT and CDR2 FQDESV (reference sequence). Between the trimmed V and J ends, which lost 4 bases and 8 bases, there was a span of 14 bases. The CDR3 has 14 amino acids. CDR3 residues: CASSSRDIGEKLFF. CDR3 sequence (DNA): TGTGCCAGCAGCTCCCGGGACATCGGCGAAAAACTGTTTTTT.

To note about this clone: The germline gene is not matched at one end of the junction; a read error may be the cause. The gene calls are TRBV9 and TRBJ2-2; D perhaps matches TRBD2 (6 bases). The CDR3 consists of 12 residues. Per germline, CDR1 SGDLS and CDR2 YYNGEE. This chain's CDR3 is CASSGNTGELFF. For the CDR3, the DNA is TGTGCCAGTAGCGGAAACACCGGGGAGCTGTTTTTT.

The chain recombines TRBV5-4 with TRBJ1-6; D perhaps matches TRBD1 (6 bases). The germline V and J ends were trimmed by 3 bases and 0 bases, with 13 bases remaining between them. The germline gives CDR1 SGHNT, CDR2 YYREEE (reference sequence). The CDR3 runs to 17 residues. Here the CDR3 reads CASSSGASGSYNSPLHF. The CDR3 DNA reads TGTGCCAGCAGCTCGGGGGCAAGTGGCTCCTATAATTCACCCCTCCACTTT.

This rearrangement joins TRBV9 to TRBJ2-7; 12 bases are a match to TRBD2. This CDR3 comprises 14 residues. From germline, CDR1 is SGDLS and CDR2 YYNGEE. Trimming took 0 bases from V and 5 from J; bases not matched to a gene: 0. CDR3 amino acids: CASSVGLAGDEQYF. The CDR3 DNA reads TGTGCCAGCAGCGTAGGACTAGCGGGGGACGAGCAGTACTTC. The whole variable domain, remainder taken from reference TRBV9 and TRBJ2-7, is DSGVTQTPKHLITATGQRVTLRCSPRSGDLSVYWYQQSLDQGLQFLIQYYNGEERAKGNILERFSAQQFPDLHSELNLSSLELGDSALYFCASSVGLAGDEQYFGPGTRLTVT.

This sequence joins TRBV4-3 and TRBJ1-2; D gene ambiguous. This CDR3 contains 15 residues. The V end lost 0 bases, the J end lost 4 bases, and 12 bases lay between the germline ends. CDR1 is LGHNA and CDR2 is YSLEER in the germline V gene. For the CDR3, the DNA is TGCGCCAGCAGCCAAGAATGGGCGAGGCCCTATGGCTACACCTTC. Translation gives CASSQEWARPYGYTF.

The chain combines TRBV28 with TRBJ1-6; D unclear. The germline CDR1 and CDR2 sequences are MDHEN and SYDVKM. V was pared by 3 bases and J by 5 bases, with 8 bases between. The CDR3 covers 14 residues. CDR3 bases: TGTGCCAGCAGTTTGGTCCAGAATAATTCACCCCTCCACTTT. Residues: CASSLVQNNSPLHF.

The chain has TRBV4-2 and TRBJ1-6; 8 bases line up with TRBD1. Trimming at V came to 1 base and at J to 9 bases, leaving 2 bases not matched to a gene. The germline gives CDR1 LGHNA, CDR2 YNFKEQ. The CDR3 consists of 14 residues. CDR3 coding DNA: TGTGCCAGCAGCCAAGGGACAGGGCTTTCACCCCTCCACTTT. This gives the protein CASSQGTGLSPLHF.

The V call is TRBV5-1, the J call TRBJ2-7, with 11 nucleotides matching TRBD2. Germline CDR1 is SGHRS and CDR2 is YFSETQ. The CDR3 is 14 amino acids. J lost 3 bases, V lost 2 bases, and 1 base had no gene match. The CDR3 DNA reads TGCGCCAGCAGCTTTAGCGGGGGGGACTACGAGCAGTACTTC. Its protein product is CASSFSGGDYEQYF.

The sample holds a few counts of this clone. The chain links TRBV18 to TRBJ1-4, with D possibly matching TRBD1 (5 bases). The CDR3 contains 14 residues. Germline V lookup: CDR1 KGHSH, CDR2 LQKENI. With 1 base removed from V and 7 bases from J, the gap between germline ends came to 10 bases. CDR3 nucleotide sequence: TGTGCCAGCTCACCACTGCAGGGTGGTGAAAAACTGTTTTTT. Residues: CASSPLQGGEKLFF.

The chain uses TRBV15 and TRBJ1-1, with TRBD1 as a possible D gene (6 bases). V shed 5 bases and J shed 1 base, with 11 bases lying between them. Per germline, CDR1 LNHNV and CDR2 YYDKDF (reference sequence). This CDR3 is 14 amino acids long. The CDR3 DNA reads TGTGCCACCAGCCTCGAGGGGGGGAACACTGAAGCTTTCTTT. It specifies CATSLEGGNTEAFF. The full variable domain, completed using reference TRBV15 and TRBJ1-1, is DAMVIQNPRYQVTQFGKPVTLSCSQTLNHNVMYWYQQKSSQAPKLLFHYYDKDFNNEADTPDNFQSRRPNTSFCFLDIRSPGLGDTAMYLCATSLEGGNTEAFFGQGTRLTVV.

The chain employs TRBV6-5 and TRBJ1-2; 7 bases match TRBD1. This CDR3 is 14 amino acids long. With 3 bases clipped from V and 7 bases from J, the junction kept 8 bases outside the gene matches. Looked up from germline, CDR1 is MNHEY and CDR2 is SVGAGI. In DNA, the CDR3 is TGTGCCAGCAGTTATGAAGGGGGCGTCTCTGGCTACACCTTC. This gives the protein CASSYEGGVSGYTF.

This clone was seen a single time. The V call is TRBV12-3 or TRBV12-4, the J call TRBJ1-5; D gene ambiguous. The V end lost 7 bases, the J end lost 2 bases, and 9 bases lay between the germline ends. CDR3 size: 13 residues. In DNA, the CDR3 is TGTGCCAGCACCCCGATAGGCAATCAGCCCCAGCATTTT. Encoded protein: CASTPIGNQPQHF.

This chain joins TRBV5-4 and TRBJ1-5, with D possibly being TRBD1 (5 bases). Germline CDR1 reads SGHNT; CDR2 reads YYREEE (reference sequence). Trimming pared 0 bases from V and 6 bases from J, leaving 10 bases between. CDR3 length: 14 amino acids. The CDR3 DNA reads as TGTGCCAGCAGCTTGGGCGGGGGAACTCAGCCCCAGCATTTT. This codes for CASSLGGGTQPQHF.

The rearrangement joins TRBV6-2 or TRBV6-3 to TRBJ2-7; D unresolved. The CDR3 totals 11 residues. V was pared by 2 bases and J by 6 bases, with 5 bases between. Germline CDR1 is MNHEY and CDR2 is SVGEGT. The CDR3 protein is CASSYVGEQYF. DNA for the CDR3: TGTGCCAGCAGTTACGTTGGCGAGCAGTACTTC.

The chain is built from TRBV7-2 and TRBJ1-2; D call uncertain. Germline V lookup: CDR1 SGHTA, CDR2 FQGNSA. The CDR3 runs to 13 residues. Trimming pared 1 base from V and 7 bases from J, leaving 10 bases between. The CDR3 nucleotides read TGTGCCAGCAGCTTAGGAGCGGGAGGTGGCTACACCTTC. As protein: CASSLGAGGGYTF.

This chain joins TRBV2 and TRBJ2-7; D not certain. The V and J ends lost 0 bases and 9 bases respectively, with 15 bases between them. Per germline, CDR1 SNHLY and CDR2 FYNNEI. This CDR3 spans 14 amino acids. In DNA form, the CDR3 reads TGTGCCAGCAGTGAAGCGTTCGTCGGAACGGGGCAGTACTTC. It yields the protein CASSEAFVGTGQYF.

This clone was counted between two and nine times. The V call is TRBV3-1 (or the pseudogene TRBV3-2), the J call TRBJ2-5; 7 positions agree with TRBD2. The germline gives CDR1 LGHDT, CDR2 YNNKEL (reference sequence). The CDR3 runs 14 residues. Trimming removed 8 bases from V and 2 bases from J; junction bases left unmatched: 8. CDR3 protein: CASRPGGLQETQYF. The CDR3 nucleotides read TGTGCCAGCCGCCCCGGGGGACTACAAGAGACCCAGTACTTC.

The V and J genes are TRBV28 and TRBJ1-1; the match to TRBD1 covers 8 bases. V lost 3 bases to trimming and J lost 5 bases; unmatched junction nucleotides: 5. Germline loops: CDR1 MDHEN, CDR2 SYDVKM. The CDR3 sequence is 14 residues long. CDR3 coding DNA: TGTGCCAGCAGTTTGGCGACAGGGGTAACTGAAGCTTTCTTT. The encoded protein is CASSLATGVTEAFF.

The rearrangement joins TRBV10-3 to TRBJ1-1, with D perhaps matching TRBD1 (6 bases). Trimming removed 11 bases at V and 0 bases at J, with 13 bases between. This CDR3 is 13 amino acids long. Germline loops: CDR1 ENHRY, CDR2 SYGVKD. CDR3 nucleotides: TGTGCCGTTCAGACAGGTATGAACACTGAAGCTTTCTTT. It is translated as CAVQTGMNTEAFF.

The V call is TRBV20-1, the J call TRBJ2-7; D unclear. The germline CDR1 and CDR2 sequences are DFQATT and SNEGSKA (reference sequence). The CDR3 is made up of 13 amino acids. V was clipped by 3 bases and J by 1 base, with 10 bases between them. Here the CDR3 reads CSASLSVSYEQYF. The CDR3 DNA reads as TGCAGTGCTAGTCTTTCGGTTTCCTACGAGCAGTACTTC.